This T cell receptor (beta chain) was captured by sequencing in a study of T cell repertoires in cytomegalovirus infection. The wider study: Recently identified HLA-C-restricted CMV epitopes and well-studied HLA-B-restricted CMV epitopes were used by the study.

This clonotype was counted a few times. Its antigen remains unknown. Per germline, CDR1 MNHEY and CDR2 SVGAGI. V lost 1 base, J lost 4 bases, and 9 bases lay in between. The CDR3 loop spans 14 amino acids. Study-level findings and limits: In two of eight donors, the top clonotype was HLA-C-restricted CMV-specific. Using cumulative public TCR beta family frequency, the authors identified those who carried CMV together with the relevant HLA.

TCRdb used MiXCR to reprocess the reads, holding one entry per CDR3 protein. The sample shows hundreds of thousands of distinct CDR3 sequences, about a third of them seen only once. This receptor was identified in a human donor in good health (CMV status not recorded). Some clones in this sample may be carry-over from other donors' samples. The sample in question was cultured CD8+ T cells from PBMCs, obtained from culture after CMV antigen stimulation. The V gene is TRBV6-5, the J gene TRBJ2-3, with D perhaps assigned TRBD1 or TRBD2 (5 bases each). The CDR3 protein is CASSYFGTADTQYF. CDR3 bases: TGTGCCAGCAGTTACTTCGGGACGGCAGATACGCAGTATTTT.